What follows are 21 T cell receptor beta chains derived from one specimen sequenced in a study of shared clonotypes between healthy human individuals. Only in-frame clones appear in the TCRdb table, and some are missing; sequencing was by immunoSEQ multiplex PCR. Of a few million clones in the sample, 90% to 95% were seen once. Sample: naive CD4+ T cells from PBMCs. Subset of the sample: CD45RA+ positively selected. The origin of the receptors is a man younger than 30 in good health. Some clones in this sample may be carry-over from other donors' samples.

This clone has only one observation. This sequence joins TRBV9 and TRBJ2-3; D may be TRBD1 or TRBD2 (5 bases each). The V gene lost 0 bases and the J gene lost 5 bases, with 13 bases spanning the gap. In germline, CDR1 is SGDLS, CDR2 YYNGEE. The CDR3 contains 15 residues. The CDR3 sequence is CASSVDGGAIDTQYF. In DNA, the CDR3 is TGTGCCAGCAGCGTAGATGGGGGAGCAATAGATACGCAGTATTTT.

This clone was counted once. The V gene is TRBV18, the J gene TRBJ2-5; D might be TRBD2 (6 bases). Trimming left V 5 bases short and J 2 bases short, with 9 bases between. The CDR3 is 13 residues long. In germline, CDR1 is KGHSH, CDR2 LQKENI. CDR3: CASSKLAQETQYF. The CDR3 bases are TGTGCCAGCTCAAAACTAGCTCAAGAGACCCAGTACTTC.

This chain connects TRBV10-3 to TRBJ1-3; D uncertain. The V and J ends lost 4 bases and 4 bases respectively, with 5 bases between them. Germline CDR1 reads ENHRY; CDR2 reads SYGVKD. The CDR3 is 12 residues long. The CDR3 reads CAISAYGNTIYF. CDR3 DNA sequence: TGTGCCATCAGTGCATACGGAAACACCATATATTTT.

The genes are TRBV5-1 and TRBJ1-2; 7 bases align to TRBD1. This CDR3 is 14 amino acids long. Germline-derived CDR1 and CDR2 are SGHRS and YFSETQ. Trimming cost V 4 bases and J 4 bases; bases outside gene matches: 7. The chain's CDR3 is CASSPGGAGYGYTF. In DNA form, the CDR3 reads TGCGCCAGCAGCCCAGGGGGGGCAGGCTATGGCTACACCTTC.

A word on this clone: The same CDR3 arises from other DNA sequences in this sample as well. The CDR3 DNA sequence: TGTGCCAGCAGCTTTGGAGGGGGCGGTTACAATGAGCAGTTCTTC. It specifies CASSFGGGGYNEQFF. V gene TRBV5-4 combines with J gene TRBJ2-1; a weak D match, TRBD1 (7 bases). Germline lookup yields CDR1 SGHNT and CDR2 YYREEE (reference sequence). The CDR3 sequence is 15 residues long. V lost 2 bases and J lost 4, with 13 bases in between.

This chain joins TRBV21-1 and TRBJ2-1; the D call of TRBD2 is as the table states it, not checked on the DNA. TRBV21-1 constitutes a pseudogene. The CDR3 has 16 amino acids. CDR3 bases: TGTGCCAGCAGCAACAATGGGGAGGGAGGCTCTAATGAGCAGTTCTTC. It translates to CASSNNGEGGSNEQFF.

V and J are TRBV5-1 and TRBJ1-1; no clear D gene. The CDR3 spans 14 residues. With 2 bases removed from V and 6 bases from J, the gap between germline ends came to 14 bases. CDR1 and CDR2 from the germline V gene are SGHRS and YFSETQ. CDR3 sequence: CASSLIPGTAEAFF. The CDR3 DNA reads as TGCGCCAGCAGCTTAATCCCGGGTACGGCTGAAGCTTTCTTT. Full variable domain (outside the CDR3, taken from reference TRBV5-1 and TRBJ1-1): KAGVTQTPRYLIKTRGQQVTLSCSPISGHRSVSWYQQTPGQGLQFLFEYFSETQRNKGNFPGRFSGRQFSNSRSEMNVSTLELGDSALYLCASSLIPGTAEAFFGQGTRLTVV.

The V and J genes are TRBV5-1 and TRBJ2-5; 8 nucleotides align to TRBD2. In germline, CDR1 is SGHRS, CDR2 YFSETQ. V was clipped by 4 bases and J by 3 bases; unmatched bases: 8. CDR3 size: 15 residues. CDR3 coding DNA: TGCGCCAGCAGCCCACAACCGGGACTAGAAGAGACCCAGTACTTC. This gives the protein CASSPQPGLEETQYF.

V and J are TRBV10-2 and TRBJ2-5; D is unresolved. This CDR3 region has 15 residues. CDR1 WSHSY and CDR2 SAAADI come from the germline V gene. Between the trimmed V and J ends, which lost 0 bases and 5 bases, there was a span of 13 bases. The DNA for the CDR3 is TGCGCCAGCAGTGAGTCCCTTCAGGTAGTTGAGACCCAGTACTTC. Its protein is CASSESLQVVETQYF.

V is TRBV9 and J is TRBJ2-1; TRBD2 might be the D (6 bases). The germline V and J ends were trimmed by 5 bases and 0 bases, with 12 bases remaining between them. This CDR3 region has 15 residues. The germline CDR1 and CDR2 sequences are SGDLS and YYNGEE. CDR3 DNA sequence: TGTGCCAGCAGGCGGGGAGACAGCTCCTACAATGAGCAGTTCTTC. Its translation is CASRRGDSSYNEQFF. Full variable domain (rest looked up from reference TRBV9 and TRBJ2-1): DSGVTQTPKHLITATGQRVTLRCSPRSGDLSVYWYQQSLDQGLQFLIQYYNGEERAKGNILERFSAQQFPDLHSELNLSSLELGDSALYFCASRRGDSSYNEQFFGPGTRLTVL.

Comment on this clone: This same CDR3 is encoded by further DNA sequences in the sample. The chain uses TRBV7-2 and TRBJ2-7, with 8 bases that match TRBD1. From germline, CDR1 is SGHTA and CDR2 FQGNSA. V lost 6 bases and J lost 1; bases outside the gene matches: 5. This CDR3 has 14 amino acids. CDR3 protein: CASSRQGTSYEQYF. The CDR3 DNA sequence: TGTGCCAGCAGTCGACAGGGGACATCCTACGAGCAGTACTTC.

In this sample, this clone turned up once. The chain couples TRBV6-1 to TRBJ2-5, with TRBD1 identical over 8 bases. V lost 7 bases, J lost 2 bases, and 9 bases stayed unmatched. In germline, CDR1 is MNHNS, CDR2 SASEGT. The CDR3 consists of 15 residues. CDR3 in DNA: TGTGCCAGCATTCGCCGGGACAGGAAGCAAGAGACCCAGTACTTC. Its protein product is CASIRRDRKQETQYF.

The genes are TRBV18 and TRBJ2-7; TRBD1 agrees at 10 bases. Germline CDR1 is KGHSH and CDR2 is LQKENI. The CDR3 covers 15 residues. The junction had 9 bases not matched to a gene; V was cut back by 6 bases and J by 4 bases. The CDR3 protein is CASSLSGQGFYEQYF. The CDR3 DNA reads as TGTGCCAGCTCCCTATCGGGACAGGGGTTTTACGAGCAGTACTTC.

The rearrangement joins TRBV5-5 to TRBJ2-7, with TRBD1 matching 7 bases. Germline CDR1 is SGHKS and CDR2 is YYEKEE (reference sequence). V lost 0 bases, J lost 5 bases, and 5 bases stayed unmatched. CDR3 size: 14 residues. As DNA, the CDR3 is TGTGCCAGCAGCTTGGGACAGGGAGAGGACGAGCAGTACTTC. Residues: CASSLGQGEDEQYF.

As to this clone: Additional DNA sequences in this sample encode the identical CDR3. The chain employs TRBV5-4 and TRBJ1-2; tentatively, D is TRBD1 (5 bases). The ends were cut back, 0 bases at V and 3 bases at J, with 9 bases in the middle. The length of the CDR3 is 14 residues. CDR1 is SGHNT and CDR2 is YYREEE in the germline V gene (reference sequence). The CDR3 DNA sequence: TGTGCCAGCAGCTTGGGGCAGGGCGACTATGGCTACACCTTC. Translating it yields CASSLGQGDYGYTF.

The CDR3, as DNA: TGTGCCAGCAGCTTGAGCGGGAGCTTCGGTGAGCAGTTCTTC. This encodes CASSLSGSFGEQFF. The V and J genes are TRBV11-3 and TRBJ2-1, with 8 bases lining up with TRBD2. CDR1 is SGHNT and CDR2 is YENEEA in the germline V gene. Germline trimming cut 3 bases from V and 9 bases from J; bases unmatched to any gene: 7. This CDR3 region has 14 residues.

The V gene is TRBV28, the J gene TRBJ2-7; 10 nucleotides line up with TRBD2. CDR3 length: 17 residues. The ends lost 6 bases at V and 0 bases at J; junction bases unmatched: 11. Per the germline V gene, CDR1 is MDHEN and CDR2 is SYDVKM. CDR3 region: CASSSPLSGRPSYEQYF. The CDR3 DNA follows: TGTGCCAGCAGCTCCCCGCTTAGCGGGAGGCCCTCCTACGAGCAGTACTTC.

This rearrangement joins TRBV12-5 to TRBJ2-1, with D perhaps TRBD2 (6 bases). Germline V gene sequence: CDR1 LGHNT, CDR2 FRNRAP. CDR3 length: 14 residues. V lost 1 base, J lost 5 bases, and 9 bases lay in between. CDR3 sequence reads: CASGLGGANNEQFF. CDR3 DNA: TGTGCTAGTGGTTTGGGCGGGGCGAACAATGAGCAGTTCTTC.

Worth noting for this clone: The sample holds other DNA sequences that translate to the same CDR3. The gene calls are TRBV27 and TRBJ2-5; TRBD1 matches 9 bases. Trimming cost V 3 bases and J 5 bases; bases outside gene matches: 4. The CDR3 is 14 amino acids. The V gene's germline CDR1 is MNHEY and CDR2 SMNVEV (reference sequence). The CDR3 protein is CASSLNRGRETQYF. CDR3 DNA sequence: TGTGCCAGCAGTTTGAACAGGGGGCGGGAGACCCAGTACTTC.

The chain recombines TRBV2 with TRBJ1-5; 11 nucleotides match TRBD1. The CDR3 extends over 18 amino acids. Germline lookup yields CDR1 SNHLY and CDR2 FYNNEI. Trimming at V came to 2 bases and at J to 0 bases, leaving 6 bases not matched to a gene. In nucleotides, the CDR3 is TGTGCCAGCAGTGAAATAGTGGACAGGGGGCTTAGCAATCAGCCCCAGCATTTT. Amino acids: CASSEIVDRGLSNQPQHF.

This rearrangement joins TRBV9 to TRBJ2-3; maybe TRBD1 (6 bases). Germline loops: CDR1 SGDLS, CDR2 YYNGEE. CDR3 length: 14 amino acids. V was shortened by 4 bases and J by 3 bases, with 12 bases between the two germline ends. Written as DNA, the CDR3 is TGTGCCAGCAGCCCGCAACAGGGTACAGATACGCAGTATTTT. Translating it yields CASSPQQGTDTQYF.